One and the same sample provided the 27 T cell receptor beta chains below, sequenced in a study of identical twins. TCRdb redid the calling of the 5' RACE reads with MiXCR, one entry per CDR3 protein. The table includes 200,000 to 300,000 distinct CDR3 sequences, around 6.6% detected once. The data were also submitted as part of a second study, on yellow fever vaccine responses in identical twins.

The source material was memory (CD45RO+) T cells sorted from blood. Receptor source: a woman between 18 and 30 years old in good health.

This clonotype was observed a handful of times. CDR3 nucleotides: TGTGCCAGCAGCTCGACAGGGACTGAAGCTTTCTTT. It specifies CASSSTGTEAFF. The J gene is TRBJ1-1, the V gene TRBV11-2, with TRBD1 identical over 7 bases. V dropped 4 bases and J dropped 5; count of bases not matched to a gene: 1. The germline V gene encodes CDR1 SGHAT and CDR2 FQNNGV. The CDR3 runs to 12 residues.

In its sample, this clonotype was seen many times. The chain employs TRBV12-3 or TRBV12-4 and TRBJ1-6; TRBD1 is a possible D gene (6 bases). Trimming took 5 bases from V and 7 from J, leaving 15 bases between them. The CDR3 consists of 15 residues. The CDR3 here is CASSLYQGTNSPLHF. In DNA, the CDR3 is TGTGCCAGCAGTCTATATCAGGGGACGAATTCACCCCTCCACTTT.

This clonotype was detected a few times. The chain is built from TRBV27 and TRBJ2-4, with 10 bases lining up with TRBD1. Per germline, CDR1 MNHEY and CDR2 SMNVEV (reference sequence). The trim removed 4 bases at V and 8 bases at J, leaving 14 bases unmatched. This CDR3 contains 17 residues. CDR3 nucleotide sequence: TGTGCCAGCAGTTCCGGCGCGGGACAGGGGATGGGAGACATTCAGTACTTC. It codes for CASSSGAGQGMGDIQYF.

This sequence joins TRBV10-3 and TRBJ2-2, with D possibly TRBD2 on 5 matching bases. The V end lost 2 bases, the J end lost 7 bases, and 14 bases lay between the germline ends. In germline, CDR1 is ENHRY, CDR2 SYGVKD. This CDR3 spans 15 amino acids. The CDR3 spells CAISEAGGSGGELFF. CDR3 DNA: TGTGCCATCAGTGAGGCGGGCGGGTCCGGCGGGGAGCTGTTTTTT.

The CDR3 sequence: CASRPRRGTGRETQYF. CDR3 DNA: TGTGCCAGCAGACCCCGACGCGGGACAGGGAGGGAGACCCAGTACTTC. This chain joins TRBV2 and TRBJ2-5; TRBD1 matches 9 bases. The ends lost 6 bases at V and 5 bases at J; junction bases unmatched: 13. This CDR3 is 16 amino acids long. CDR1 is SNHLY, CDR2 FYNNEI, per germline.

This clonotype was picked up many times. This sequence joins TRBV20-1 and TRBJ2-1; 8 positions match TRBD2. Per the germline V gene, CDR1 is DFQATT and CDR2 is SNEGSKA (reference sequence). The CDR3 extends over 16 amino acids. V was pared by 3 bases and J by 4 bases, with 11 bases of the junction left unmatched. DNA for the CDR3: TGCAGTGCTAGTTTGGCAGAACTAGCGGATTACAATGAGCAGTTCTTC. Protein: CSASLAELADYNEQFF.

This clonotype has a handful of counts. Relative to the germline gene, one junction end is altered; a read error may explain this. V usage is TRBV7-9 and J usage is TRBJ2-3; a possible D gene is TRBD1 (5 bases). The germline gives CDR1 SEHNR, CDR2 FQNEAQ (reference sequence). This CDR3 has 13 residues. For the CDR3, the DNA is TGTCCCAGCAGTCCAGGGCTTTCGGATACGCAGTATTTT. This codes for CPSSPGLSDTQYF. Variable domain in full (rest from reference TRBV7-9 and TRBJ2-3): DTGVSQNPRHKITKRGQNVTFRCDPISEHNRLYWYRQTLGQGPEFLTYFQNEAQLEKSRLLSDRFSAERPKGSFSTLEIQRTEQGDSAMYLCPSSPGLSDTQYFGPGTRLTVL.

This clonotype was found a few times. V and J are TRBV7-2 and TRBJ2-7, with D tentatively TRBD2 (5 bases). The germline V gene has CDR1 SGHTA and CDR2 FQGNSA. CDR3 size: 14 residues. Trimming cost V 5 bases and J 2 bases, with 13 bases left between them. The CDR3, as DNA: TGTGCCAGCAGCAGAGGGCCGGGAACCTACGAGCAGTACGTC. Its translation: CASSRGPGTYEQYV.

Ten or more counts support this clonotype. The chain recombines TRBV6-5 with TRBJ1-5; D is perhaps TRBD1 (6 bases). With 3 bases removed from V and 0 bases from J, the gap between germline ends came to 15 bases. CDR3 size: 17 residues. The germline CDR1 and CDR2 sequences are MNHEY and SVGAGI. The CDR3 is CASSYSRGGPSNQPQHF. The CDR3 DNA follows: TGTGCCAGCAGTTATTCAAGGGGGGGACCTAGCAATCAGCCCCAGCATTTT.

This clonotype occurred many times. The chain joins TRBV24-1 to TRBJ2-3, with D maybe TRBD1 (6 bases). This CDR3 comprises 15 residues. The V end was cut by 4 bases, the J end by 7 bases, with 17 bases between. Germline lookup yields CDR1 KGHDR and CDR2 SFDVKD. In nucleotides, the CDR3 is TGTGCCACCAGTGAAAGGGACACCCAACGGAATACGCAGTATTTT. Its translation is CATSERDTQRNTQYF.

There are many counts of this clonotype. V usage is TRBV5-1 and J usage is TRBJ1-5; 8 nucleotides agree with TRBD1. Germline CDR1 is SGHRS and CDR2 is YFSETQ. V lost 4 bases to trimming and J lost 7 bases; unmatched junction nucleotides: 7. The length of the CDR3 is 14 residues. The CDR3 nucleotides read TGCGCCAGCAGCATAGGACAGGGAGGGCAGCCCCAGCATTTT. Translated, it gives CASSIGQGGQPQHF. The whole variable domain, filled in from reference TRBV5-1 and TRBJ1-5, reads KAGVTQTPRYLIKTRGQQVTLSCSPISGHRSVSWYQQTPGQGLQFLFEYFSETQRNKGNFPGRFSGRQFSNSRSEMNVSTLELGDSALYLCASSIGQGGQPQHFGDGTRLSIL.

The sample holds a few counts of this clonotype. This chain uses TRBV20-1 with TRBJ1-4; TRBD1 agrees at 8 bases. The CDR3 contains 16 residues. The germline CDR1 and CDR2 sequences are DFQATT and SNEGSKA (reference sequence). J lost 8 bases, V lost 6 bases, and 17 bases had no gene match. For the CDR3, the DNA is TGCAGTGCGGGACAGGACAGGGTTTTTCAATCGGAAAAACTGTTTTTT. Translation gives CSAGQDRVFQSEKLFF.

This clonotype has a count of ten or more. This rearrangement joins TRBV13 to TRBJ1-1; D unclear. The CDR3 has 14 residues. V was cut by 5 bases and J by 4 bases, with 14 bases left in between. CDR1 is PRHDT, CDR2 FYEKMQ, per germline (reference sequence). Written as DNA, the CDR3 is TGTGCCAGCAGCCGGCCGGCGGGGAGCACTGAAGCTTTCTTT. Its protein is CASSRPAGSTEAFF.

CDR3 sequence reads: CSARSGLSAKNIQYF. CDR3 nucleotide sequence: TGCAGCGCACGCTCCGGACTGTCGGCCAAAAACATTCAGTACTTC. The rearrangement joins TRBV29-1 to TRBJ2-4, with D perhaps matching TRBD2 (5 bases). The germline V and J ends were trimmed by 7 bases and 1 base, with 17 bases remaining between them. Germline CDR1 is SQVTM and CDR2 is ANQGSEA. The length of the CDR3 is 15 residues.

This clonotype appeared a few times. This chain connects TRBV15 to TRBJ2-7; 16 nucleotides agree with TRBD2. The germline V gene has CDR1 LNHNV and CDR2 YYDKDF (reference sequence). The V segment lost 2 bases and the J segment 4 bases; nucleotides outside the gene matches: 8. There are 18 residues in the CDR3. The CDR3: CATSRLGLAGGPGYEQYF. The CDR3 coding sequence is TGTGCCACCAGCAGATTGGGACTAGCGGGAGGGCCGGGGTACGAGCAGTACTTC.

This clonotype was observed many times. V gene TRBV7-8 combines with J gene TRBJ1-6; D gene uncertain. Germline-derived CDR1 and CDR2 are SGHVS and FQNEAQ. Trimming took 5 bases from V and 5 from J, leaving 7 bases between them. The length of the CDR3 is 13 residues. The chain's CDR3 is CASSPEHNSPLHF. CDR3 DNA: TGTGCCAGCAGCCCCGAGCATAATTCACCCCTCCACTTT.

The chain is built from TRBV19 and TRBJ2-6; a weak D match, TRBD2 (6 bases). Germline CDR1 is LNHDA and CDR2 is SQIVND (reference sequence). The CDR3 runs 15 residues. The germline V and J ends were trimmed by 9 bases and 0 bases, with 12 bases remaining between them. The CDR3 nucleotides are TGTGCCAGCCTTCGGGAGATCTCTGGGGCCAACGTCCTGACTTTC. Translation: CASLREISGANVLTF.

This clonotype was seen a handful of times. The gene calls are TRBV6-1 and TRBJ2-1; weak D call: TRBD2 (5 bases). This CDR3 comprises 17 residues. V lost 0 bases and J 0 bases, leaving 12 bases between the germline ends. Germline V gives CDR1 MNHNS, CDR2 SASEGT. The CDR3 sequence: CASSEASVGGSYNEQFF. CDR3 in DNA: TGTGCCAGCAGTGAAGCTTCGGTAGGAGGCTCCTACAATGAGCAGTTCTTC.

This chain connects TRBV28 to TRBJ2-7; D is unresolved. There are 12 residues in the CDR3. Germline-derived CDR1 and CDR2 are MDHEN and SYDVKM. Trimming pared 5 bases from V and 4 bases from J, leaving 9 bases between. The CDR3 DNA follows: TGTGCCAGCAGTCTATCAAGGTACGAGCAGTACTTC. It translates to CASSLSRYEQYF.

The table lists this clonotype with a few counts. The chain carries TRBV24-1 and TRBJ2-5; 12 nucleotides match TRBD1. V lost 6 bases to trimming and J lost 5 bases; unmatched junction nucleotides: 12. The CDR3 is 17 residues long. The germline V gene has CDR1 KGHDR and CDR2 SFDVKD. CDR3 nucleotides: TGTGCCACCAGTCGCACGGGGACAGGGGGCGCAGGGGAGACCCAGTACTTC. Its translation is CATSRTGTGGAGETQYF.

The J gene is TRBJ1-2, the V gene TRBV7-9; D ambiguous. Trimming left V 1 base short and J 7 bases short, with 10 bases between. From germline, CDR1 is SEHNR and CDR2 FQNEAQ (reference sequence). The CDR3 extends over 13 amino acids. The CDR3 DNA reads as TGTGCCAGCAGCTTAGGCGCCGGCCCTGGCTACACCTTC. Translating it yields CASSLGAGPGYTF. Drawing the rest from reference TRBV7-9 and TRBJ1-2, the complete variable domain is DTGVSQNPRHKITKRGQNVTFRCDPISEHNRLYWYRQTLGQGPEFLTYFQNEAQLEKSRLLSDRFSAERPKGSFSTLEIQRTEQGDSAMYLCASSLGAGPGYTFGSGTRLTVV.

This clonotype was seen repeatedly, ten times or more. The gene calls are TRBV3-1 and TRBJ1-1; perhaps TRBD1 as D (5 bases). The CDR3 is made up of 14 amino acids. Looked up from germline, CDR1 is LGHDT and CDR2 is YNNKEL (reference sequence). V was trimmed by 4 bases and J by 7 bases, leaving 16 bases between them. CDR3 DNA: TGTGCCAGCAGCCTCAGGGAGGGGCGCGTTGAAGCTTTCTTT. Its protein is CASSLREGRVEAFF.

This clonotype has ten or more counts. This sequence joins TRBV29-1 and TRBJ2-3; D is tentatively TRBD1 or TRBD2 (5 bases each). This CDR3 region has 13 residues. V was clipped by 3 bases and J by 1 base, with 8 bases between them. Germline loops: CDR1 SQVTM, CDR2 ANQGSEA. This chain's CDR3 is CSVDSGRTDTQYF. The CDR3 nucleotides are TGCAGCGTTGACTCGGGACGCACAGATACGCAGTATTTT.

This clonotype has just a few counts. The CDR3, as DNA: TGCGCCACTTCACGGGCCCTAGTAAACGAGCAGTACTTC. Translation: CATSRALVNEQYF. The chain is built from TRBV10-2 and TRBJ2-7; no clear D. The V end was cut by 10 bases, the J end by 5 bases, with 18 bases between. The CDR3 is 13 amino acids. Germline V lookup: CDR1 WSHSY, CDR2 SAAADI.

This clonotype was picked up a small number of times. This rearrangement joins TRBV29-1 to TRBJ2-6; TRBD1 is a possible D gene (5 bases). This CDR3 has 15 amino acids. Trimming pared 4 bases from V and 0 bases from J, leaving 10 bases between. CDR1 is SQVTM, CDR2 ANQGSEA, per germline. The CDR3, as DNA: TGCAGCGTTGGGCAGGGCCGCTCTGGGGCCAACGTCCTGACTTTC. It specifies CSVGQGRSGANVLTF.

This clonotype occurred once. J is TRBJ1-1 and V is TRBV15; D is ambiguous. The CDR3 is made up of 15 amino acids. V lost 4 bases and J lost 6, with 18 bases in between. Germline lookup yields CDR1 LNHNV and CDR2 YYDKDF (reference sequence). CDR3 residues: CATSMEGFGGAEAFF. As DNA, the CDR3 is TGTGCCACCAGCATGGAGGGTTTCGGAGGAGCTGAAGCTTTCTTT.

The genes are TRBV3-1 and TRBJ2-7, with no clear D. This CDR3 is 11 amino acids long. V was clipped by 3 bases and J by 6 bases, with 6 bases between them. Germline V gene lookup returns CDR1 LGHDT and CDR2 YNNKEL (reference sequence). The CDR3 sequence is CASSHSGEQYF. CDR3 coding DNA: TGTGCCAGCAGCCACTCCGGCGAGCAGTACTTC.